This TCR beta chain comes out of a study of CD8 T cells in ankylosing spondylitis. Trimming took off 10 bases at V and 0 bases at J, with 16 bases between the two ends. From germline, CDR1 is SGHTA and CDR2 FQGNSA. CDR3 length: 15 amino acids. Study-wide results and limits: Typical of ankylosing spondylitis blood, it appeared, was a TCR beta motif of fewer than ten highly homologous variants.

TCRdb processed the 5' RACE reads anew with MiXCR; each CDR3 protein has one entry. The table includes tens of thousands of distinct CDR3 sequences, around 8.3% detected once. As regards this clonotype: What it recognizes is unknown.

Sequencing was done on a sample of blood, either unsorted or a sorted T cell fraction (not recorded which). The chain couples TRBV7-2 to TRBJ2-1, with D possibly matching TRBD1 (6 bases). This receptor was taken from a male donor with ankylosing spondylitis. The CDR3 DNA sequence: TGTGCCACCCCAGGGGCGTCGAGCTCCTACAATGAGCAGTTCTTC. Amino acids: CATPGASSSYNEQFF.